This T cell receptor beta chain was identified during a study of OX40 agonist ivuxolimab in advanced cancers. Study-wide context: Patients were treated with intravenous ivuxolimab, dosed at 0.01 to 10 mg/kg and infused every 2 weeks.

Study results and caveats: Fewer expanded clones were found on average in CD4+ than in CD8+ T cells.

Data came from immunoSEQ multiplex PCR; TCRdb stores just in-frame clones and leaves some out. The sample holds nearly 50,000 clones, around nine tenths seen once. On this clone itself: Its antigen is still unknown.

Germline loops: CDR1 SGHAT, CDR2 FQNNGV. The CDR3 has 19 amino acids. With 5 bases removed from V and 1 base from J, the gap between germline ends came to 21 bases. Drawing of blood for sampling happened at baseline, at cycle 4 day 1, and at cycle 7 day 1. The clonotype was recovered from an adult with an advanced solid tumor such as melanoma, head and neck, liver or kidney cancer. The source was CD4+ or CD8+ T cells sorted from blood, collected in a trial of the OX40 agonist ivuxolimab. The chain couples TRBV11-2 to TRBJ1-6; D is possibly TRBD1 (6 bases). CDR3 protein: CASSANEVGADSYNSPLHF. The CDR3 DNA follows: TGTGCCAGCAGCGCAAATGAGGTGGGGGCCGATTCCTATAATTCACCCCTCCACTTT.